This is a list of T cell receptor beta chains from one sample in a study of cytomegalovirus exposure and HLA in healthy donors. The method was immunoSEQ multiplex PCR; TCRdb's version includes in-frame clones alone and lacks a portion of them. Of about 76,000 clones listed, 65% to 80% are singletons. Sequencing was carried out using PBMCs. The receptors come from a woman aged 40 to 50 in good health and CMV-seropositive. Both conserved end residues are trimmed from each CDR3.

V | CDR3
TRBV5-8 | ASRRVEGAVREAF
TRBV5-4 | ASSLVTGLNTEAF
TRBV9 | ASSLRGGETQY
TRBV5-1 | ASSFGGTSENTGELF
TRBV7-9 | AIPSLTGKNYGYT
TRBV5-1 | ASSLRGSGETQY
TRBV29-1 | SVAQSDRSYEQY
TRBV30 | AWSSGRGEFNADTQY
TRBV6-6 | ASSNSQVPNTEAF
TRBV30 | AWSLQGGNEQY
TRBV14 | ASSHLSSGANVLT
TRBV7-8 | ASSLYSDPTGAGDPY
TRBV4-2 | ASSQDLWTPGQEQF
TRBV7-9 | ASSPFAQNDVLT
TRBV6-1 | ASSDNKNTEAF
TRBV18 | ASRTQGGTDTQY
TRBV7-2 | ASSLELYRSGDTQY
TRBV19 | ASSIVGQGSGANVLT
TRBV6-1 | ASSLSGGTYEQY
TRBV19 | ASSSGKNSPLH
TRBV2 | ASSDSRYSPQY
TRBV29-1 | SVSAWGLRNTEAF
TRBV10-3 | AISGTGANTNEKLF
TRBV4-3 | ASSQGWAGVSQPQH
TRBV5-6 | ASSRDNEQF
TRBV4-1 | ASSLNSGRGNEQY